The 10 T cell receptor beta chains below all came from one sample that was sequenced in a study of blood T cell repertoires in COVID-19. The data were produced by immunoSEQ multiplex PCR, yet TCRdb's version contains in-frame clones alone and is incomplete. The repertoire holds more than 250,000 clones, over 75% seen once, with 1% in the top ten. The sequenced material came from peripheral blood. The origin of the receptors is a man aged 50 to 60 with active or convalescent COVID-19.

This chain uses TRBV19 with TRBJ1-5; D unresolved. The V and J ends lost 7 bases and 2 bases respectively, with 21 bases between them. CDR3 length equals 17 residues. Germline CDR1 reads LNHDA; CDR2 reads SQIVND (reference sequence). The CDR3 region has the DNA TGTGCCAGTACCAACTCTGGCCCTCCGAGGGGCAATCAGCCCCAGCATTTT. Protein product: CASTNSGPPRGNQPQHF.

CDR3 loop: CASSFGTGLYSPLHF. The CDR3 DNA is TGTGCCAGCAGCTTCGGGACAGGGTTGTATTCACCCCTCCACTTT. The chain is built from TRBV11-2 and TRBJ1-6; TRBD1 aligns across 9 bases. The CDR3 contains 15 residues. V dropped 3 bases and J dropped 8; count of bases not matched to a gene: 5. Germline-derived CDR1 and CDR2 are SGHAT and FQNNGV.

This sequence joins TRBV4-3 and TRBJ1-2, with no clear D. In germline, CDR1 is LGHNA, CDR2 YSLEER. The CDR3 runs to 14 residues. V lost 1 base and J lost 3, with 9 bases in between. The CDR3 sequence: CASSQAWQYYGYTF. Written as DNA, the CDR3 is TGCGCCAGCAGCCAAGCGTGGCAGTACTATGGCTACACCTTC.

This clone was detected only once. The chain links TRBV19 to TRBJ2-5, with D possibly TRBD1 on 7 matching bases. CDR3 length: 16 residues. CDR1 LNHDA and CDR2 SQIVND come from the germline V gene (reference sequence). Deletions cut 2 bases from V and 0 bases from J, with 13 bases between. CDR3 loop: CASSILGGTDQETQYF. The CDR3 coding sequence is TGTGCCAGTAGTATATTGGGCGGGACAGACCAAGAGACCCAGTACTTC.

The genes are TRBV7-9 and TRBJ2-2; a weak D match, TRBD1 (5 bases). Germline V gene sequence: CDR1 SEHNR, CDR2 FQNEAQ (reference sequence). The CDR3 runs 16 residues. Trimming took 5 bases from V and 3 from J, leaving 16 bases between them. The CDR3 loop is CASSVDSPIDTGELFF. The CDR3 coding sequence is TGTGCCAGCAGCGTCGACAGCCCGATTGACACCGGGGAGCTGTTTTTT. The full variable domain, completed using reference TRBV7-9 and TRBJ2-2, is DTGVSQNPRHKITKRGQNVTFRCDPISEHNRLYWYRQTLGQGPEFLTYFQNEAQLEKSRLLSDRFSAERPKGSFSTLEIQRTEQGDSAMYLCASSVDSPIDTGELFFGEGSRLTVL.

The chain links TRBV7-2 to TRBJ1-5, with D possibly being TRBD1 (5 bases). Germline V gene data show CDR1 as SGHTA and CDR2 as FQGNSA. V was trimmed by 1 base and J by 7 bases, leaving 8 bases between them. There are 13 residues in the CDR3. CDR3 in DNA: TGTGCCAGCAGCTTAGGGGGGGAGCAGCCCCAGCATTTT. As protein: CASSLGGEQPQHF.

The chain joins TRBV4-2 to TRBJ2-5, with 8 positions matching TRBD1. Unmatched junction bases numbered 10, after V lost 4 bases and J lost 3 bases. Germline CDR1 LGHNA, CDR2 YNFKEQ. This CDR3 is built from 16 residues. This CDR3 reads CASSRRDRSQEETQYF. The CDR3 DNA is TGTGCCAGCAGCCGCCGGGACAGGTCGCAGGAAGAGACCCAGTACTTC.

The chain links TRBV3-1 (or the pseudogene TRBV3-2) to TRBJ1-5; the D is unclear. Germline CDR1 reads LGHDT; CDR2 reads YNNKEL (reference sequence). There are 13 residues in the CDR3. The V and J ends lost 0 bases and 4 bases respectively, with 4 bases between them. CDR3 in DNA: TGTGCCAGCAGCCAAGATCAGAATCAGCCCCAGCATTTT. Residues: CASSQDQNQPQHF.

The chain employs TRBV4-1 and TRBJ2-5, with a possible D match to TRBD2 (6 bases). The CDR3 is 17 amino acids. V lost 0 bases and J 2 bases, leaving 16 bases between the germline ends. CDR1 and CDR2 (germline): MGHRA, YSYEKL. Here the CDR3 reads CASSQEILRDWQETQYF. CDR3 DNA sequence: TGCGCCAGCAGCCAAGAAATTTTGCGGGACTGGCAAGAGACCCAGTACTTC.

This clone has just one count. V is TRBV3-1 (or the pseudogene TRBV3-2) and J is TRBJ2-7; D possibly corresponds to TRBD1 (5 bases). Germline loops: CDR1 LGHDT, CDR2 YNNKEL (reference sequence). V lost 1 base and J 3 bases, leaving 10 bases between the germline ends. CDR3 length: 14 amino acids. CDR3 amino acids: CASSQAPGYYEQYF. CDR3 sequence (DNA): TGTGCCAGCAGCCAAGCCCCAGGGTACTACGAGCAGTACTTC.